The clone carrying this T cell receptor beta chain has just a few counts. Antigen unknown. There were only healthy Caucasians among the donors. The sample comes from a study of identical twins. Study results and caveats: In drawing conclusions, the study used cross-sectional statistical analysis and did not follow the same donors.

TCRdb independently ran MiXCR on the 5' RACE reads; one entry per CDR3 protein. The table records a few hundred thousand distinct CDR3 sequences, around 15% of them present only once. In addition, the sample was reused for a study of yellow fever vaccine responses in identical twins. That work adds: Twins' vaccine T cell response reportedly seemed partly convergent, partly personalized.

This clonotype originated in a young woman in good health. Source material: CD4+ T cells sorted from blood.

CDR3 coding DNA: TGCGCCAGCAGCATACTCGGCGGGATTTACAATGAGCAGTTCTTC. It yields the protein CASSILGGIYNEQFF. The genes are TRBV4-1 and TRBJ2-1; a possible D gene is TRBD2 (6 bases). The CDR3 sequence is 15 residues long. V lost 5 bases, J lost 4 bases, and 15 bases lay in between. Germline CDR1 MGHRA, CDR2 YSYEKL.